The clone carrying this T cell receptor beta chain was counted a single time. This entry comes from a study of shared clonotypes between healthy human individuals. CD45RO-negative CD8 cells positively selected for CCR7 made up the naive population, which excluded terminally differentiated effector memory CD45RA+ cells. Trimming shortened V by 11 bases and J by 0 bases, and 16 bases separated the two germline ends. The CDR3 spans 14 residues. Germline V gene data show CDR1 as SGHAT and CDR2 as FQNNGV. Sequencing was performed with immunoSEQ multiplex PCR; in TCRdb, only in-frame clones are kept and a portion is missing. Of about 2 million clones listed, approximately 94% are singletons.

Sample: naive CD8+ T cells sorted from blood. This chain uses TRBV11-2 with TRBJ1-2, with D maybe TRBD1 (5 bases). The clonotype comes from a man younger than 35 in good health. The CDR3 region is CACHKGTTNYGYTF. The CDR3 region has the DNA TGTGCCTGCCACAAGGGGACGACTAACTATGGCTACACCTTC.